This T cell receptor beta chain is from a study of shared clonotypes between healthy human individuals. In germline, CDR1 is SGHTA, CDR2 FQGNSA. This CDR3 region has 12 residues. With V trimmed by 4 bases and J by 6 bases, 3 bases remained unmatched. Replicate PCRs run on sorted subsets employed around 200 ng DNA, around 31,000 T cell genomes. The method was immunoSEQ multiplex PCR; TCRdb's version includes in-frame clones alone and lacks a portion of them. The sample contains millions of clones, approximately 94% of which appear only once. The material sequenced was naive CD4+ T cells sorted from blood. Subset indicated: CD45RA+ positively selected. The sequence derives from a man between 18 and 35 years old in good health. This sequence joins TRBV7-2 and TRBJ2-7, with 7 nucleotides matching TRBD1. Written as DNA, the CDR3 is TGTGCCAGCAGCTCAGGGGGTCCCGAGCAGTACTTC. Its protein is CASSSGGPEQYF.